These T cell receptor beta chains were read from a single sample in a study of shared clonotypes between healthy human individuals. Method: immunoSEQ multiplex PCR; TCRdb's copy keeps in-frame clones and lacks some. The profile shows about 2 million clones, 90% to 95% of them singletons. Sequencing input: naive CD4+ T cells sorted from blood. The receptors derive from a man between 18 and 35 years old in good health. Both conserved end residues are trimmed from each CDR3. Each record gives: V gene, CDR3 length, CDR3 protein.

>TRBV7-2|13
ASSSPALMNTEAF
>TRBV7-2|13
ASSLDGWYQETQY
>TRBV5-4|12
ASSLDRTQSPLH
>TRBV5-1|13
ASSRLPGQVDGYT
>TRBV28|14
ASSLTPRGSNTEAF
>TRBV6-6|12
ASGGRSSYNEQF
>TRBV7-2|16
ASSLAPVLAGAYNEQF
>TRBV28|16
ATRSPGTSGSSSYEQY
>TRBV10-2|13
ASSRTGEAKNIQY
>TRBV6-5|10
ASSGSAGELF
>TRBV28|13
ASSLRPWRTDTQY
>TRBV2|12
ASSAPPITDTQY
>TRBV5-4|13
ASSLRDNYNSPLH
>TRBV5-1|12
ASSFGTSTDTQY
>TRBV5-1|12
ASSSDGKGQPQH
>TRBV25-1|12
ASSDQDGKETQY
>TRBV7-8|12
ASSFGQGNQPQH
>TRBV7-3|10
ASSPGLGEQY
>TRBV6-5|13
ASRPAAGNTGELF
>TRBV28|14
ASSPGTSGTGDTQY
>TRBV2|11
ASRDRAGYEQY
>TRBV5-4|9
ASSPQYEQY
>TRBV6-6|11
ASSGGRTGELF
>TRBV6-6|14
ASSYEQGTHNTEAF
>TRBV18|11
ASSMDRGDEQY
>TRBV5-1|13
ASSWRPDKSDTQY
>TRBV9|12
ASSVGGQDLKQY
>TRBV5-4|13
ASSSSYRAQETQY
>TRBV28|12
ASSLWDRSYEQY
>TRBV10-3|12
ASETSGSSYEQY
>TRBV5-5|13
ASSLSYPRNYGYT
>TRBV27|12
ASSQSRDSSRQF
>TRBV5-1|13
ASSFQQGLNTEAF
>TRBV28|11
ASSFDRASEAF
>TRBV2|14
ASSPLTSAIYNEQF
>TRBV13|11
ASSLIGGETQY
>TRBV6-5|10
ASRQGTDTQY
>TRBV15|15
ATSGPAQLGQGNGYT
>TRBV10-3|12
ATGGQGSFYEQY
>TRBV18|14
ASSPPGLAGGNEQF
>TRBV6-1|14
ASSVSSPTEEETQY
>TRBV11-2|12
ASSRQGAIDTIY
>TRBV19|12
ASSIGSSYSEQF
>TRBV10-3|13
AISARGLEAYEQY
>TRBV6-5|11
ASTPGSNQPQH
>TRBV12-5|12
ASGLVGGSGEQY
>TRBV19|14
ASSITGLLNTGELF
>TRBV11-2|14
ASSLGGTSSYNEQF
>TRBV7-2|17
ASSAGLAGGLSGANVLT
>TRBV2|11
ASRTDRAAEAF
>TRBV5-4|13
ASSLVGGTNEKLF
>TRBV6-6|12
ASTNPGQGYGYT
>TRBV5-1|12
ASTRQGGTYEQY
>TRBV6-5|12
ASSPGRGYGPQH
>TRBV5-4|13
ASSSLAASTDTQY
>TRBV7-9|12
ASSLKLREESYT
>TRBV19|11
ASSIQGPDTQY